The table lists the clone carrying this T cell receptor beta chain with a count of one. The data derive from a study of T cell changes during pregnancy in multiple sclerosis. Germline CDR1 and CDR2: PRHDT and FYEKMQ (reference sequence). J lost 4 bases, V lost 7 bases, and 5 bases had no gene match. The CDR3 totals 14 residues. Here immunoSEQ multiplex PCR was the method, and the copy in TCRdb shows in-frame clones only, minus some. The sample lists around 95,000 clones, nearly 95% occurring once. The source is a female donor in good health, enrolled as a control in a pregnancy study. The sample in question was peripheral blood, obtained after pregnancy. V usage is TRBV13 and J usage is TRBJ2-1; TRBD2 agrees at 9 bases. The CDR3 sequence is CASKRLAVYNEQFF. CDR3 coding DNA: TGTGCCAGCAAAAGACTAGCGGTGTACAATGAGCAGTTCTTC.